This T cell receptor beta chain was captured in a study of blood T cell repertoires in COVID-19. Overall study: Specimens from acute and convalescent COVID-19 originated in the United States, Italy and Spain. The cDNA or gDNA used as material had been derived from T cells, B-cell-depleted T cells, or PBMCs.

Per the authors' pipeline: Reference gene primer amplification in the assay estimated nucleated cell counts. The repertoire was sequenced with immunoSEQ multiplex PCR; TCRdb's copy has only in-frame clones and lacks some. The V and J calls and clone size come from that table; D and trimming were worked out from the DNA. The data show 97,000 or so clones, approximately 91% seen once. From germline, CDR1 is MGHRA and CDR2 YSYEKL. Losses at the gene ends were 4 bases for V and 4 bases for J; bases not matched to a gene: 6. This CDR3 comprises 15 residues. This receptor was taken from a man younger than 35 with acute or convalescent COVID-19. The specimen sequenced was peripheral blood. The chain combines TRBV4-1 with TRBJ1-1, with 10 bases matching TRBD1. CDR3 DNA: TGCGCCAGCAGCCGGGGACAGGGGTTGGGCACTGAAGCTTTCTTT. Protein: CASSRGQGLGTEAFF.